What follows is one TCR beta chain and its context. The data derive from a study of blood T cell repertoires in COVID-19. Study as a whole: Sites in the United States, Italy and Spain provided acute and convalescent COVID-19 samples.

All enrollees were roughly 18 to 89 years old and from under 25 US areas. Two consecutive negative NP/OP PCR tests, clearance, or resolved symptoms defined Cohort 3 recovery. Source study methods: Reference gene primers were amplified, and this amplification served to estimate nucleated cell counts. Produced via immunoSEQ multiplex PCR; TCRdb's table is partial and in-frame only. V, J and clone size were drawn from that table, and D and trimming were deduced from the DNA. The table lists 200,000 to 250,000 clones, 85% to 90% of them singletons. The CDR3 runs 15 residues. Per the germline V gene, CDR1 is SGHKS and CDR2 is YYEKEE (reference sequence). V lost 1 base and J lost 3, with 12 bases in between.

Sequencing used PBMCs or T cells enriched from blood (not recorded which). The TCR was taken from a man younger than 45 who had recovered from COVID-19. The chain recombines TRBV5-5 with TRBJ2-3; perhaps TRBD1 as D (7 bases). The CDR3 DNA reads TGTGCCAGCAGCTTGACTCCAGGGGGGACAGATACGCAGTATTTT. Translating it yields CASSLTPGGTDTQYF.